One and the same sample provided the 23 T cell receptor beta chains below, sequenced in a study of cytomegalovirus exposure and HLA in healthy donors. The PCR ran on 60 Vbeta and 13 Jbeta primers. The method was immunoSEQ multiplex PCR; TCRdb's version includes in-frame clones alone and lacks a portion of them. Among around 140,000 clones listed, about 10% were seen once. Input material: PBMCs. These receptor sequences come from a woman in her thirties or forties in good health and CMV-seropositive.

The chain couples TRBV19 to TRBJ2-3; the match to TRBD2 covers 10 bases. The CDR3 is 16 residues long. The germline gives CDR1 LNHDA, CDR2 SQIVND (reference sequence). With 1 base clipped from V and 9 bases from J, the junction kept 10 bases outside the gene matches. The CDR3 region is CASSIGERGGLDTQYF. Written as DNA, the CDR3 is TGTGCCAGTAGTATAGGCGAGCGGGGGGGCTTAGACACGCAGTATTTT.

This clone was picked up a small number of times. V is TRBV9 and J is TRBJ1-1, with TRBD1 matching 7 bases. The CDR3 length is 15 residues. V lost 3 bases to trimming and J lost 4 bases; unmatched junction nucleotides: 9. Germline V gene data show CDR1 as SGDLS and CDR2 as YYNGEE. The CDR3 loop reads CASSAPQGGRTEAFF. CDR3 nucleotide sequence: TGTGCCAGCAGCGCCCCCCAGGGGGGTCGCACTGAAGCTTTCTTT.

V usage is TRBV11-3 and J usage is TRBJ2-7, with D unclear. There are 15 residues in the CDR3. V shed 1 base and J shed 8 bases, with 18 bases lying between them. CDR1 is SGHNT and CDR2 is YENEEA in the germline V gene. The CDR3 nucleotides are TGTGCCAGCAGCTTAGGTGAGGCGTCCCCCCTCCAGCAGTACTTC. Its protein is CASSLGEASPLQQYF.

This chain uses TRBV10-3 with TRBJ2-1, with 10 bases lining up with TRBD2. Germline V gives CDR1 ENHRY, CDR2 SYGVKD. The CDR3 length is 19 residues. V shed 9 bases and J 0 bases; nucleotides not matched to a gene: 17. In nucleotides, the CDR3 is TGTGCCATATCCCTCCGTCGGCTAGCGGGGGAGAGCTCCTACAATGAGCAGTTCTTC. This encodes CAISLRRLAGESSYNEQFF.

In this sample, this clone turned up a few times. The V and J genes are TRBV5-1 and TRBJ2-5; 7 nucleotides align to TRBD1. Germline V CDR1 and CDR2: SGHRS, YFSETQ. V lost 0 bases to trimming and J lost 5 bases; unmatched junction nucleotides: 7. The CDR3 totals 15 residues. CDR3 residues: CASSLGHRGRETQYF. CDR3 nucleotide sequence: TGCGCCAGCAGCTTGGGACACAGGGGACGCGAGACCCAGTACTTC. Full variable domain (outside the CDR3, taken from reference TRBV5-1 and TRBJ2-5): KAGVTQTPRYLIKTRGQQVTLSCSPISGHRSVSWYQQTPGQGLQFLFEYFSETQRNKGNFPGRFSGRQFSNSRSEMNVSTLELGDSALYLCASSLGHRGRETQYFGPGTRLLVL.

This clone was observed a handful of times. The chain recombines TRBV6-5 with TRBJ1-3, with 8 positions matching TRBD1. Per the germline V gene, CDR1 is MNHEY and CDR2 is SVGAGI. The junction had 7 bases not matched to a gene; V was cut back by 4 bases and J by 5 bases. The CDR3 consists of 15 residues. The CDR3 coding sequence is TGTGCCAGCAGTTCGACAGGGGCGCCGCGAAACACCATATATTTT. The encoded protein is CASSSTGAPRNTIYF.

DNA for the CDR3: TGTGCCAGCAGTATCCGGGACAAATCCCCCTACGAGCAGTACTTC. It specifies CASSIRDKSPYEQYF. This chain connects TRBV27 to TRBJ2-7; a possible D gene is TRBD1 (6 bases). The germline V gene encodes CDR1 MNHEY and CDR2 SMNVEV (reference sequence). This CDR3 contains 15 residues. Trimming left V 5 bases short and J 2 bases short, with 16 bases between.

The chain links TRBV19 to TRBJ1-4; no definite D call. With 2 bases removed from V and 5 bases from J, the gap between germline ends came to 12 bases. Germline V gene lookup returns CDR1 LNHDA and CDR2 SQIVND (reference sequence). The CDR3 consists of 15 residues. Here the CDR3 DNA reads TGTGCCAGTAGTATACGGGTGGAGTCCAATGAAAAACTGTTTTTT. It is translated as CASSIRVESNEKLFF.

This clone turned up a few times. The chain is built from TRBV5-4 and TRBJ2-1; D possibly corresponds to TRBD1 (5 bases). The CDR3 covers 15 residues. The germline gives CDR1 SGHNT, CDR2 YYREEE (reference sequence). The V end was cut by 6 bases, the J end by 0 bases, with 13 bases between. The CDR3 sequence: CASTQKGNSYNEQFF. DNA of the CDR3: TGTGCCAGCACCCAGAAGGGGAACTCCTACAATGAGCAGTTCTTC.

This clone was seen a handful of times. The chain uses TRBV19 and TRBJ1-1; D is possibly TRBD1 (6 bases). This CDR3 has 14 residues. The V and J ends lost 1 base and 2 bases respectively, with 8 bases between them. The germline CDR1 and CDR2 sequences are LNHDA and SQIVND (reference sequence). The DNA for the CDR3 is TGTGCCAGTAGTATAGGACAGGTTAACACTGAAGCTTTCTTT. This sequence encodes CASSIGQVNTEAFF.

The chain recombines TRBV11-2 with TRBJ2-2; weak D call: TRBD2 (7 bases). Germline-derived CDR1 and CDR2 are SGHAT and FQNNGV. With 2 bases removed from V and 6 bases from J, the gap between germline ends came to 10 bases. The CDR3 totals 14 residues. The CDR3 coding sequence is TGTGCCAGCAGCTTAAGGGGGGGGCCCGGGGAGCTGTTTTTT. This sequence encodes CASSLRGGPGELFF.

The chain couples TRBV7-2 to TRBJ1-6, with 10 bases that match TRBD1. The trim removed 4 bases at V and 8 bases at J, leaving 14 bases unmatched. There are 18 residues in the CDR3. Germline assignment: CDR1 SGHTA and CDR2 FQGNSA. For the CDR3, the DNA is TGTGCCAGCAGCTGGGAAGATCCCATCGGGACAGGGGATTCACCCCTCCACTTT. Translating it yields CASSWEDPIGTGDSPLHF.

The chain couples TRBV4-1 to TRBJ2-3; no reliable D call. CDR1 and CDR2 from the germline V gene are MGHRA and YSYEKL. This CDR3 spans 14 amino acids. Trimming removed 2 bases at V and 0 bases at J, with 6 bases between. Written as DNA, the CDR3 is TGCGCCAGCAGCCAACCGACTAGCACAGATACGCAGTATTTT. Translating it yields CASSQPTSTDTQYF.

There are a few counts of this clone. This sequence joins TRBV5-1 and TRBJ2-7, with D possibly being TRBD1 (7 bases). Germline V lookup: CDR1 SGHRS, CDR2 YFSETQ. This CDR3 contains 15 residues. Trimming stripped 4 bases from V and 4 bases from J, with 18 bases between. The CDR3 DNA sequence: TGCGCCAGCAGCCCCGGAGGGACAGATGTATACGAGCAGTACTTC. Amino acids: CASSPGGTDVYEQYF.

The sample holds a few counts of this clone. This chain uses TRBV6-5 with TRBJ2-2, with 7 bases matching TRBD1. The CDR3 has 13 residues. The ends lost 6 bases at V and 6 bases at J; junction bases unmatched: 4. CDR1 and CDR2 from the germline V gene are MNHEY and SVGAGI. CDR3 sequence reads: CASRRQGPGELFF. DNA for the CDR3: TGTGCCAGCAGACGACAGGGTCCCGGGGAGCTGTTTTTT.

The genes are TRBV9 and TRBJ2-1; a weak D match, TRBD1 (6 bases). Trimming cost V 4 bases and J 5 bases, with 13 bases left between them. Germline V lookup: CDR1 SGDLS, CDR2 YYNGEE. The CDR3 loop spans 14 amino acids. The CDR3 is CASSMGALDNEQFF. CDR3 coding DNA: TGTGCCAGCAGCATGGGGGCTCTAGACAATGAGCAGTTCTTC. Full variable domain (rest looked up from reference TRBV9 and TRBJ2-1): DSGVTQTPKHLITATGQRVTLRCSPRSGDLSVYWYQQSLDQGLQFLIQYYNGEERAKGNILERFSAQQFPDLHSELNLSSLELGDSALYFCASSMGALDNEQFFGPGTRLTVL.

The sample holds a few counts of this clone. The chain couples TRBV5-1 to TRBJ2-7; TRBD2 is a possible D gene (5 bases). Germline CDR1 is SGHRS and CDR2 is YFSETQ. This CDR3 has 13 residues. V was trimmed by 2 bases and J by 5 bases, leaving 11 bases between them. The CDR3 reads CASSFRGDDEQYF. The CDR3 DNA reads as TGCGCCAGCAGCTTCCGGGGTGACGACGAGCAGTACTTC.

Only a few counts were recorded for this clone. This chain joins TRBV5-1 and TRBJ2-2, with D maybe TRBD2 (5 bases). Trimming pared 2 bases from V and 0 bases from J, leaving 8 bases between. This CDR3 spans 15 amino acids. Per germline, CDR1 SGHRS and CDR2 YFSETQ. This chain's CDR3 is CASSFGLPNTGELFF. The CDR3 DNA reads TGCGCCAGCAGCTTCGGACTCCCGAACACCGGGGAGCTGTTTTTT.

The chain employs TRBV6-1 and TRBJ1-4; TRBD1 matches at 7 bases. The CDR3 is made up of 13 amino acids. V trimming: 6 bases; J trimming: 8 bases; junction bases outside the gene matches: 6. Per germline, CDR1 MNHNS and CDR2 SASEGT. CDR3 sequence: CASSPGTVEKLFF. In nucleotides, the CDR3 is TGTGCCAGCAGCCCCGGGACAGTCGAAAAACTGTTTTTT.

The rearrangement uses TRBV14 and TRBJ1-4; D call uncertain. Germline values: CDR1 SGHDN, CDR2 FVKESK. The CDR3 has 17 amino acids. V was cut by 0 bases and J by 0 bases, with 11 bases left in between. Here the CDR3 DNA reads TGTGCCAGCAGCCAAGAAATTTCCCCATCAACTAATGAAAAACTGTTTTTT. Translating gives CASSQEISPSTNEKLFF.

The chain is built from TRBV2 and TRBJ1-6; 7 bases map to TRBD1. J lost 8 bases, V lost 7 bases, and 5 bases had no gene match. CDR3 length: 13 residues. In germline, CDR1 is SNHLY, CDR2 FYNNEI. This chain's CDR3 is CASMAGGDSPLHF. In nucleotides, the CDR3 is TGTGCCAGCATGGCAGGGGGTGATTCACCCCTCCACTTT.

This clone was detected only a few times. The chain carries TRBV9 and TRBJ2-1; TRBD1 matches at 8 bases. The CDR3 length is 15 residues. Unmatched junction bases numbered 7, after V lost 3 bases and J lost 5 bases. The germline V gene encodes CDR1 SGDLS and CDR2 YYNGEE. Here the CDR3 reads CASSAEDRAHNEQFF. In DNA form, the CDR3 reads TGTGCCAGCAGCGCCGAGGACAGGGCGCACAATGAGCAGTTCTTC.

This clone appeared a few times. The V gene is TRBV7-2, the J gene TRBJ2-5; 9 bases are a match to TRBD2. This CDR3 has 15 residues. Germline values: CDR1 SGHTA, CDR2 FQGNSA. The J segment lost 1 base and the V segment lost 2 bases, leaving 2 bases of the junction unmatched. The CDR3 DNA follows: TGTGCCAGCAGCTTAAGCGGGGGGCCCCAAGAGACCCAGTACTTC. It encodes CASSLSGGPQETQYF. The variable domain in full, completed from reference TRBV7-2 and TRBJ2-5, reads GAGVSQSPSNKVTEKGKDVELRCDPISGHTALYWYRQSLGQGLEFLIYFQGNSAPDKSGLPSDRFSAERTGGSVSTLTIQRTQQEDSAVYLCASSLSGGPQETQYFGPGTRLLVL.